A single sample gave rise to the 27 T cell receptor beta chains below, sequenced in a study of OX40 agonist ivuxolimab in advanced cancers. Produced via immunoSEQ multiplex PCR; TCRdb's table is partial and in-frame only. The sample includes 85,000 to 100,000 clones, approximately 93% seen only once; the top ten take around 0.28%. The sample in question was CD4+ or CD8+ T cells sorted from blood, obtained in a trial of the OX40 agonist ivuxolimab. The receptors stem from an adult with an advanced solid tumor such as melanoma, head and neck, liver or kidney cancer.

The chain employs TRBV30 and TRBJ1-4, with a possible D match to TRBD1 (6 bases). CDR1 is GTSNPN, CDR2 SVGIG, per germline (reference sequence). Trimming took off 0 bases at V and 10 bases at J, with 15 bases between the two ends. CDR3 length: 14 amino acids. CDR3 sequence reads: CAWSVMAGVGKLFF. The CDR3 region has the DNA TGTGCCTGGAGTGTAATGGCAGGGGTCGGAAAACTGTTTTTT.

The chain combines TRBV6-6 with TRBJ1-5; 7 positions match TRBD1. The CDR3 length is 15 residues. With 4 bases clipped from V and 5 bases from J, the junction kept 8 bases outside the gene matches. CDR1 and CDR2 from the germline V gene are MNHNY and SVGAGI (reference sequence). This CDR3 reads CASSSRGTADQPQHF. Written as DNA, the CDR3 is TGTGCCAGCAGTTCGCGGGGGACAGCCGATCAGCCCCAGCATTTT.

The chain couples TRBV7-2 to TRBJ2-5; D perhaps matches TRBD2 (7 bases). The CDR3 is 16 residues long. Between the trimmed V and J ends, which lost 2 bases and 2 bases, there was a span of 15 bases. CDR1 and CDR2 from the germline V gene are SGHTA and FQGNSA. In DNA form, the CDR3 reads TGTGCCAGCAGCTTAATTGGGGCGGGGGCTCAAGAGACCCAGTACTTC. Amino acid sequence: CASSLIGAGAQETQYF.

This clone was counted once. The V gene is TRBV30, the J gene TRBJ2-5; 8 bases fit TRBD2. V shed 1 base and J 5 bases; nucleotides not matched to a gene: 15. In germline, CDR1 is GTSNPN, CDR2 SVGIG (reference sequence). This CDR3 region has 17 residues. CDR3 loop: CAWSGQGSGSYVETQYF. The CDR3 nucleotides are TGTGCCTGGAGTGGCCAGGGGAGCGGGAGCTATGTGGAGACCCAGTACTTC.

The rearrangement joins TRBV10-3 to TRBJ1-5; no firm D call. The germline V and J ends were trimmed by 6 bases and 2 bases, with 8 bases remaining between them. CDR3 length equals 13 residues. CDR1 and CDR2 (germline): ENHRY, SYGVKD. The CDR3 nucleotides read TGTGCCATCAGAGACAATGGCAATCAGCCCCAGCATTTT. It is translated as CAIRDNGNQPQHF.

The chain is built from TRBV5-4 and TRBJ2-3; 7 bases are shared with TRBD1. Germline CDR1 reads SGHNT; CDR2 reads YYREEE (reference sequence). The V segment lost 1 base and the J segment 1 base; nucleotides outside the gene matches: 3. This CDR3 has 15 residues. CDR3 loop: CASSLFQGGTDTQYF. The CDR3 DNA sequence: TGTGCCAGCAGCTTGTTTCAGGGGGGCACAGATACGCAGTATTTT.

The CDR3 nucleotides read TGTGCCAGCAGGAGGGACAGGCGGGACACCGGGGAGCTGTTTTTT. Translated: CASRRDRRDTGELFF. This sequence joins TRBV6-4 and TRBJ2-2; TRBD1 matches 8 bases. J was trimmed by 3 bases and V by 6 bases; bases with no gene match: 6. This CDR3 has 15 amino acids. The germline V gene has CDR1 MRHNA and CDR2 SNTAGT.

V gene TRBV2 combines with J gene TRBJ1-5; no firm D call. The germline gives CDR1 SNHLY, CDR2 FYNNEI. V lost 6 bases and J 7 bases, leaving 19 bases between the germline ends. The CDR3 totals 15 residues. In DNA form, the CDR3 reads TGTGCCAGCAGAGGTAGTCAGGAAGACCACCAGCCCCAGCATTTT. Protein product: CASRGSQEDHQPQHF.

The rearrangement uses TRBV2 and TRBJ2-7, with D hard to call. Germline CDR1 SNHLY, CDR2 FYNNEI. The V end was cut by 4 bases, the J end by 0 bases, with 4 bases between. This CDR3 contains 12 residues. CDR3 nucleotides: TGTGCCAGCAGTGTCCTCTCCTACGAGCAGTACTTC. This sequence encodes CASSVLSYEQYF.

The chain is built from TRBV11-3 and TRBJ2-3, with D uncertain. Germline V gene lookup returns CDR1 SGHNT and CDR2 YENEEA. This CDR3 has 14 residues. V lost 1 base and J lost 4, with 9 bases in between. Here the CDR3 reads CASSLARIADTQYF. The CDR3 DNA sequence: TGTGCCAGCAGCTTAGCCCGGATCGCAGATACGCAGTATTTT.

The CDR3 DNA is TGTGCCTGGAGTGTACCAGGCTTCGGCACTGAAGCTTTCTTT. Translation gives CAWSVPGFGTEAFF. The J gene is TRBJ1-1, the V gene TRBV30; no clear D gene. The CDR3 has 14 residues. The V gene's germline CDR1 is GTSNPN and CDR2 SVGIG (reference sequence). The V end lost 0 bases, the J end lost 4 bases, and 12 bases lay between the germline ends.

The CDR3 coding sequence is TGTGCCTGGAGTGTATCACCCTCCGAGCAGTACGTC. Translating it yields CAWSVSPSEQYV. This chain links TRBV30 with TRBJ2-7, with D uncertain. The V end lost 0 bases, the J end lost 6 bases, and 9 bases lay between the germline ends. CDR1 is GTSNPN, CDR2 SVGIG, per germline (reference sequence). The CDR3 runs 12 residues.

CDR3 amino acids: CASSLKGELFF. For the CDR3, the DNA is TGTGCCAGCAGCTTAAAAGGGGAACTGTTTTTT. The J gene is TRBJ1-4, the V gene TRBV11-2; a weak D match, TRBD1 (5 bases). The germline CDR1 and CDR2 sequences are SGHAT and FQNNGV. Between the trimmed V and J ends, which lost 2 bases and 12 bases, there was a span of 7 bases. The CDR3 runs 11 residues.

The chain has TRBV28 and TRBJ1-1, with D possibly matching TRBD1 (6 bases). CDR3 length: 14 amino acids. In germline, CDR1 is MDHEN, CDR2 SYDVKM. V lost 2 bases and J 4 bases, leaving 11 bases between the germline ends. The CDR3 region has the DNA TGTGCCAGCAGTTTACGCTACAGGGCCACTGAAGCTTTCTTT. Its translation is CASSLRYRATEAFF.

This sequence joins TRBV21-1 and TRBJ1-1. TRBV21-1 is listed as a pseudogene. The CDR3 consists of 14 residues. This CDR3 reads CASSNSYMNTEAFF. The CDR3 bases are TGTGCCAGCAGCAACTCTTATATGAACACTGAAGCTTTCTTT.

The CDR3 coding sequence is TGTGCTAGTGCCGGGTCCGGCAATCAGCCCCAGCATTTT. Translation: CASAGSGNQPQHF. The gene calls are TRBV12-5 and TRBJ1-5; D is undetermined. The CDR3 length is 13 residues. CDR1 LGHNT and CDR2 FRNRAP come from the germline V gene. The germline V and J ends were trimmed by 7 bases and 2 bases, with 9 bases remaining between them.

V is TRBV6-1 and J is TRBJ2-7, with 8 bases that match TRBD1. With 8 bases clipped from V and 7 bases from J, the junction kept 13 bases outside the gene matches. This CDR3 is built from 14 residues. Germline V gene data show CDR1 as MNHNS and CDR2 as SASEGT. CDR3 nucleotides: TGTGCCAGCCAAATTGGGGCAGGGGGCTTAGAGCAGTACGTC. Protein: CASQIGAGGLEQYV.

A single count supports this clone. CDR3 region: CASSEGTVRMTEAFF. The CDR3 DNA reads as TGTGCCAGCAGTGAAGGGACAGTGAGGATGACTGAAGCTTTCTTT. V is TRBV2 and J is TRBJ1-1, with D possibly TRBD1 on 6 matching bases. CDR1 and CDR2 (germline): SNHLY, FYNNEI. This CDR3 spans 15 amino acids. Deletions cut 1 base from V and 5 bases from J, with 14 bases between.

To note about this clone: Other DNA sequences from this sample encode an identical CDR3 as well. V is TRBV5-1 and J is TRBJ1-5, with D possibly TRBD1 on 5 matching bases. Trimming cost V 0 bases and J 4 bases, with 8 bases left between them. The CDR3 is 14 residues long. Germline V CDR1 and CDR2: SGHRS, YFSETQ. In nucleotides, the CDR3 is TGCGCCAGCAGCTTGGCCGGGGGGAATCAGCCCCAGCATTTT. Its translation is CASSLAGGNQPQHF.

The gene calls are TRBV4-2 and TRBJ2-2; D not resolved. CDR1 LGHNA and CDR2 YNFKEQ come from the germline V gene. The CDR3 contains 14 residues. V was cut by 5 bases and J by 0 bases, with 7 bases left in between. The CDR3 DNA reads TGTGCCAGCAGCGAGTCTTCGAACACCGGGGAGCTGTTTTTT. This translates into CASSESSNTGELFF.

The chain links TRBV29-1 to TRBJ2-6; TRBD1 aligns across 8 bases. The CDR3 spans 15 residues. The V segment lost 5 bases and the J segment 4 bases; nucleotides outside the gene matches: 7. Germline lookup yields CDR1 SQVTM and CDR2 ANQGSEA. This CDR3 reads CSVRQGISGANVLTF. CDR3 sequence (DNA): TGCAGCGTTCGACAGGGGATCTCAGGGGCCAACGTCCTGACTTTC.

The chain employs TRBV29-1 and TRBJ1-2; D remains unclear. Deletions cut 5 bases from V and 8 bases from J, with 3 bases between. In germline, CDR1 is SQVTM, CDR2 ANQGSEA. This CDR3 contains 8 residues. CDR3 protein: CSVQGYTF. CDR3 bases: TGCAGCGTTCAAGGCTACACCTTC.

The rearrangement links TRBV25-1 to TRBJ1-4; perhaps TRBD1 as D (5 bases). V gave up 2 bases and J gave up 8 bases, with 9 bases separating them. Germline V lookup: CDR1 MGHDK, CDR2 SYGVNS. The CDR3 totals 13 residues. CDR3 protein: CASSEKGREKLFF. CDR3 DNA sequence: TGTGCCAGCAGTGAAAAGGGACGAGAAAAACTGTTTTTT. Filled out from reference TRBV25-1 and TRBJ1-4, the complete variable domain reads EADIYQTPRYLVIGTGKKITLECSQTMGHDKMYWYQQDPGMELHLIHYSYGVNSTEKGDLSSESTVSRIRTEHFPLTLESARPSHTSQYLCASSEKGREKLFFGSGTQLSVL.

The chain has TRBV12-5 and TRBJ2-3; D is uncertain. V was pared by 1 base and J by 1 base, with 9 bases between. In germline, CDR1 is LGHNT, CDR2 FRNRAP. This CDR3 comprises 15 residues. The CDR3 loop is CASGLGAGGTDTQYF. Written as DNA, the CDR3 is TGTGCTAGTGGTTTGGGGGCCGGTGGCACAGATACGCAGTATTTT.

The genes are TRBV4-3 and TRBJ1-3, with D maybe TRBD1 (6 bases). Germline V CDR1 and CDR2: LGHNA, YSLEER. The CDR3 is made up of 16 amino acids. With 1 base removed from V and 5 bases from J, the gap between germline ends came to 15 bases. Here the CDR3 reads CASSQVSEGVRNTIYF. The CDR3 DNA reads TGCGCCAGCAGCCAAGTCTCGGAGGGGGTGAGAAACACCATATATTTT.

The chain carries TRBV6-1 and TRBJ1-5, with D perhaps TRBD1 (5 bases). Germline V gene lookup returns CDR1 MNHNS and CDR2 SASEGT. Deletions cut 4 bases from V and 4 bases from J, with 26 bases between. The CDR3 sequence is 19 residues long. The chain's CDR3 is CASSALGGEPSLRNQPQHF. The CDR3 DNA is TGTGCCAGCAGTGCCCTGGGGGGAGAGCCTAGCCTCCGAAATCAGCCCCAGCATTTT.

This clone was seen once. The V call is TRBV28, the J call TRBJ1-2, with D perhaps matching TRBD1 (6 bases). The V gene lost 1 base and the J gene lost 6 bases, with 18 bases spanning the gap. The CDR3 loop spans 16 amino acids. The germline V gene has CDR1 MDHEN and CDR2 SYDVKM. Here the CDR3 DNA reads TGTGCCAGCAGTTTATTCTCACTATACGGGGGCGATGGCTACACCTTC. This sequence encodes CASSLFSLYGGDGYTF.